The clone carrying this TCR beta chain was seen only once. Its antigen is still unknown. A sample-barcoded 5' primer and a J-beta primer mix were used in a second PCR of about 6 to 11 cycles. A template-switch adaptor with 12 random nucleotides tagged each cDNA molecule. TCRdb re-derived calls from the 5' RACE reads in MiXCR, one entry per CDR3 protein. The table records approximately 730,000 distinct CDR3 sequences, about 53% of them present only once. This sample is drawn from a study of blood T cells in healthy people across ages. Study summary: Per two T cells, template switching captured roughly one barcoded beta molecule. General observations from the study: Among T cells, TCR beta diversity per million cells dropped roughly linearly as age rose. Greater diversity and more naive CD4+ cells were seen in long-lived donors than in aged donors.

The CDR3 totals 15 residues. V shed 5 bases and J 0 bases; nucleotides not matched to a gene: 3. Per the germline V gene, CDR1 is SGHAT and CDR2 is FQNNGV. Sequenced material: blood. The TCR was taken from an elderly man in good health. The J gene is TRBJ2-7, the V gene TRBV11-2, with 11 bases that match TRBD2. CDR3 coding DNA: TGTGCCAGCAGCGGGACTAGCGGTGACTCCTACGAGCAGTACTTC. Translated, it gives CASSGTSGDSYEQYF.